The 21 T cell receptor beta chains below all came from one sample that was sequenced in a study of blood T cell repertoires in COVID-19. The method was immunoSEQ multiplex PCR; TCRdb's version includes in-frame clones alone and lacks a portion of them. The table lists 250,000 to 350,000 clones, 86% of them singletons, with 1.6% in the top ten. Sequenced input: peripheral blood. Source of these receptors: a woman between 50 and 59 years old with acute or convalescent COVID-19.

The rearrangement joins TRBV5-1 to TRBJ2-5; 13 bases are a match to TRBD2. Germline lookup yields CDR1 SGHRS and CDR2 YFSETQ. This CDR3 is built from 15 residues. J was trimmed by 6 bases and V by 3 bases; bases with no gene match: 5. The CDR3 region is CASSSGTSGMQTQYF. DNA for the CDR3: TGCGCCAGCAGCTCCGGGACTAGCGGGATGCAGACCCAGTACTTC.

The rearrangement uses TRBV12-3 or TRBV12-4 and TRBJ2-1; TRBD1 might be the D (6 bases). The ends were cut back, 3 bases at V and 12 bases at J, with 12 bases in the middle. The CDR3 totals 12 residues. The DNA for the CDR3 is TGTGCCAGCAGTTTGGACAGTCGCGGGCAGTTCTTC. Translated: CASSLDSRGQFF.

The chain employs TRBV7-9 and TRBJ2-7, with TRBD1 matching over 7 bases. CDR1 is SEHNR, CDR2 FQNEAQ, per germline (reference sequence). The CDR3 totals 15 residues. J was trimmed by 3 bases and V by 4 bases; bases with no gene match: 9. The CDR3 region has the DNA TGTGCCAGCAGCTCCCCCCGAGACAGGGACTACGAGCAGTACTTC. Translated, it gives CASSSPRDRDYEQYF.

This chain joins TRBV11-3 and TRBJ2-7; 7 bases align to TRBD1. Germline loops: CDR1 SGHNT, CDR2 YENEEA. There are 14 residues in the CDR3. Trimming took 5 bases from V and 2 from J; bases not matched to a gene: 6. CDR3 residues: CASSPPGQPYEQYF. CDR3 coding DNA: TGTGCCAGCAGCCCACCGGGACAGCCCTACGAGCAGTACTTC.

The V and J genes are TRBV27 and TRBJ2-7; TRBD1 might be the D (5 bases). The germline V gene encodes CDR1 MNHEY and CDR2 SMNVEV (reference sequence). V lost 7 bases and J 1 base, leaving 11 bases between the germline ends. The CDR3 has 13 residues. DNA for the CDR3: TGTGCCAGCATTCAGGCAGGGTCCTACGAGCAGTACTTC. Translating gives CASIQAGSYEQYF.

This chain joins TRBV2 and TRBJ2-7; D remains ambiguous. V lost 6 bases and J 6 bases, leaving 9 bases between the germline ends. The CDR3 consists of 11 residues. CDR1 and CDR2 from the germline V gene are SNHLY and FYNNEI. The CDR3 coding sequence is TGTGCCAGCAGCCCAAAAATCGAGCAGTACTTC. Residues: CASSPKIEQYF.

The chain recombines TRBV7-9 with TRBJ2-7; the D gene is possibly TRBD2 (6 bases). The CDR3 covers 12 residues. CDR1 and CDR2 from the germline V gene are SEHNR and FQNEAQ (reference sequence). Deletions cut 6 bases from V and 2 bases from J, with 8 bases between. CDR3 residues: CASRGGTYEQYF. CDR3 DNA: TGTGCCAGCAGAGGCGGGACCTACGAGCAGTACTTC.

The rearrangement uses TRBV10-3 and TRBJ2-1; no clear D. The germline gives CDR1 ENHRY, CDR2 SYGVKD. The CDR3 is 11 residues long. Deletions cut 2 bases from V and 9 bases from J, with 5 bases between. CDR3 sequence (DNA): TGTGCCATCAGTGAGAAGCGTGAGCAGTTCTTC. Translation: CAISEKREQFF.

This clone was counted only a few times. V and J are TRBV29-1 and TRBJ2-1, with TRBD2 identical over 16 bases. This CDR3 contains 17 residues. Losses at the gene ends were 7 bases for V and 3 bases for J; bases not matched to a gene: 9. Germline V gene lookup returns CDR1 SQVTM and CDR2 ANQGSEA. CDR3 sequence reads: CSAPGTSGRAFYNEQFF. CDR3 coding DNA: TGCAGCGCCCCGGGGACTAGCGGGAGGGCCTTCTACAATGAGCAGTTCTTC.

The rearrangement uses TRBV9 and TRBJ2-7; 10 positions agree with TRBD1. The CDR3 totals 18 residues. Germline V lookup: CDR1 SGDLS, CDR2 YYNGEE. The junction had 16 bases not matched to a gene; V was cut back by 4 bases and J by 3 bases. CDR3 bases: TGTGCCAGCAGCACCACGAGGGACAGGGGCTCCTCGGGCTACGAGCAGTACTTC. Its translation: CASSTTRDRGSSGYEQYF.

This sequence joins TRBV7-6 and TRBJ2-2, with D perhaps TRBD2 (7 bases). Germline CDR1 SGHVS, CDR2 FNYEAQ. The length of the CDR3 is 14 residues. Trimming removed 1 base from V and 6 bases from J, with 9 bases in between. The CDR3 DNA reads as TGTGCCAGCAGCTTAGAAGGGGGGGCCGGGGAGCTGTTTTTT. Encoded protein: CASSLEGGAGELFF.

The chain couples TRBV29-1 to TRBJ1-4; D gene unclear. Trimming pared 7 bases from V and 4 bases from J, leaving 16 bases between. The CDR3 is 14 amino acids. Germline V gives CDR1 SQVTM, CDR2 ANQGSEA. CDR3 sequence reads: CSGRRVSLNEKLFF. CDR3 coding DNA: TGCAGCGGACGACGGGTCTCCCTTAATGAAAAACTGTTTTTT.

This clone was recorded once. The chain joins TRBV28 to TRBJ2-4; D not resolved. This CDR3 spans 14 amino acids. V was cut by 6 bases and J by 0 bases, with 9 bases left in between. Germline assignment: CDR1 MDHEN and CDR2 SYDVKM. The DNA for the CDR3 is TGTGCCAGCAGACTCGGTTTAGCCAAAAACATTCAGTACTTC. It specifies CASRLGLAKNIQYF.

The CDR3 nucleotides read TGCGCCAGCAGCCCACCGACTAGCGGGAGGGCCGCGGAGTATTTT. It encodes CASSPPTSGRAAEYF. The chain is built from TRBV5-1 and TRBJ2-3, with 14 positions matching TRBD2. Germline lookup yields CDR1 SGHRS and CDR2 YFSETQ. After removal of 4 bases from V and 13 bases from J, the junction contained 11 bases not matched to a gene. This CDR3 region has 15 residues. Complete variable domain (other parts from reference TRBV5-1 and TRBJ2-3): KAGVTQTPRYLIKTRGQQVTLSCSPISGHRSVSWYQQTPGQGLQFLFEYFSETQRNKGNFPGRFSGRQFSNSRSEMNVSTLELGDSALYLCASSPPTSGRAAEYFGPGTRLTVL.

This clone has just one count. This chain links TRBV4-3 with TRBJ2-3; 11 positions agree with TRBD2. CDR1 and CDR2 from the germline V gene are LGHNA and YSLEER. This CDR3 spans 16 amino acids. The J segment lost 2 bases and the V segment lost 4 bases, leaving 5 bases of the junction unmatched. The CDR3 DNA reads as TGCGCCAGCAGCCGCCTAGCGGGAGGCCACACAGATACGCAGTATTTT. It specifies CASSRLAGGHTDTQYF.

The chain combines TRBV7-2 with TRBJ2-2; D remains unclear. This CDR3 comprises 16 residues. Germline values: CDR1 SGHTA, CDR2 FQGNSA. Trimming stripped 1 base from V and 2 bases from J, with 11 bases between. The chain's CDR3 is CASSLVTVVNTGELFF. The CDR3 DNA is TGTGCCAGCAGCTTAGTAACGGTAGTCAACACCGGGGAGCTGTTTTTT. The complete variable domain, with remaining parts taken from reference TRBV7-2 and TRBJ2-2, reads GAGVSQSPSNKVTEKGKDVELRCDPISGHTALYWYRQSLGQGLEFLIYFQGNSAPDKSGLPSDRFSAERTGGSVSTLTIQRTQQEDSAVYLCASSLVTVVNTGELFFGEGSRLTVL.

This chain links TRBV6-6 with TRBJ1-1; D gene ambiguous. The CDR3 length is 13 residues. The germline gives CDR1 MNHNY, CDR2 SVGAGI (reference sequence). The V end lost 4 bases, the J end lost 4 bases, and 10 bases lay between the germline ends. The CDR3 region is CASSSEAGTEAFF. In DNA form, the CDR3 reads TGTGCCAGCAGTTCCGAAGCTGGCACTGAAGCTTTCTTT.

The CDR3 reads CASRSTGSWQPQHF. The CDR3 DNA follows: TGTGCCAGCAGGTCGACAGGGTCGTGGCAGCCCCAGCATTTT. The rearrangement uses TRBV27 and TRBJ1-5, with 7 bases fitting TRBD1. From germline, CDR1 is MNHEY and CDR2 SMNVEV (reference sequence). V dropped 6 bases and J dropped 7; count of bases not matched to a gene: 9. The CDR3 spans 14 residues.

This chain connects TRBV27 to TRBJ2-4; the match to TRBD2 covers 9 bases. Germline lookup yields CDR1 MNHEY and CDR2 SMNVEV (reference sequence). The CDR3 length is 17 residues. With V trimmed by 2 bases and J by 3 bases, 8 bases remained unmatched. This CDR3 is CASSLRLAGFGKNIQYF. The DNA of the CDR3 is TGTGCCAGCAGTTTAAGGCTAGCGGGATTCGGCAAAAACATTCAGTACTTC.

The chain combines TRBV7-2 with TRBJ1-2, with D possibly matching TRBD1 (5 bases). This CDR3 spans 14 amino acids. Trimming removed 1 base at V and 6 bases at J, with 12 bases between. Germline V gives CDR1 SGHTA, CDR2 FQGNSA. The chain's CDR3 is CASSLDAGRDGYTF. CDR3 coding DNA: TGTGCCAGCAGCTTAGATGCAGGGAGGGATGGCTACACCTTC.

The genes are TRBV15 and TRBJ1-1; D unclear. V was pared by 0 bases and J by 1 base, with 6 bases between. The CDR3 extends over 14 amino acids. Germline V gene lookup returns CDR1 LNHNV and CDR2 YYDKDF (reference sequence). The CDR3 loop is CATSRDTPNTEAFF. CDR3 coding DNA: TGTGCCACCAGCAGAGATACACCGAACACTGAAGCTTTCTTT.